One sample yielded the 2 T cell receptor beta chains listed below, sequenced in a study of PD-L1 blockade in urothelial cancer. The protocol was immunoSEQ multiplex PCR, while the TCRdb copy is restricted to in-frame clones and leaves out a portion. The data hold some 77,000 clones, with approximately 90% observed a single time. This sample comprised PBMCs, obtained around atezolizumab (anti-PD-L1) treatment. The receptors were gathered from a woman between 65 and 79 years old with urothelial cancer.

This clone occurred once. The chain employs TRBV5-1 and TRBJ1-2; 12 bases match TRBD1. Unmatched junction bases numbered 14, after V lost 4 bases and J lost 4 bases. Germline loops: CDR1 SGHRS, CDR2 YFSETQ. The CDR3 loop spans 18 amino acids. This chain's CDR3 is CASSPSFGTGGVGYGYTF. DNA for the CDR3: TGCGCCAGCAGCCCATCATTCGGGACAGGGGGCGTAGGCTATGGCTACACCTTC. Filled out from reference TRBV5-1 and TRBJ1-2, the complete variable domain reads KAGVTQTPRYLIKTRGQQVTLSCSPISGHRSVSWYQQTPGQGLQFLFEYFSETQRNKGNFPGRFSGRQFSNSRSEMNVSTLELGDSALYLCASSPSFGTGGVGYGYTFGSGTRLTVV.

CDR3 coding DNA: TGTGCCAGCAGCTCCGACAGGGGGAGCTATGGCTACACCTTC. Translating gives CASSSDRGSYGYTF. V usage is TRBV5-4 and J usage is TRBJ1-2, with 9 positions matching TRBD1. Germline trimming cut 3 bases from V and 4 bases from J; bases unmatched to any gene: 4. The CDR3 covers 14 residues. Germline V gives CDR1 SGHNT, CDR2 YYREEE (reference sequence).